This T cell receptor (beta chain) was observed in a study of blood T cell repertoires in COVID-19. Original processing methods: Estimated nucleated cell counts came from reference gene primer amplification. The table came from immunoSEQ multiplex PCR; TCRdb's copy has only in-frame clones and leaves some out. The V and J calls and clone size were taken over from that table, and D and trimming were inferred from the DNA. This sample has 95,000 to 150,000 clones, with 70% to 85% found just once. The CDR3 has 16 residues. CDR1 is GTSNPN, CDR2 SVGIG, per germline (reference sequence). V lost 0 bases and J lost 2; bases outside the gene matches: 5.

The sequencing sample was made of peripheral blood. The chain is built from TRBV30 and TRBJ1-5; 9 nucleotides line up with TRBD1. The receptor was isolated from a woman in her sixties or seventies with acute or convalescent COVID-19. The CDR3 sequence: CAWSVPGTGRNQPQHF. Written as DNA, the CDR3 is TGTGCCTGGAGTGTACCCGGGACAGGGCGCAATCAGCCCCAGCATTTT.